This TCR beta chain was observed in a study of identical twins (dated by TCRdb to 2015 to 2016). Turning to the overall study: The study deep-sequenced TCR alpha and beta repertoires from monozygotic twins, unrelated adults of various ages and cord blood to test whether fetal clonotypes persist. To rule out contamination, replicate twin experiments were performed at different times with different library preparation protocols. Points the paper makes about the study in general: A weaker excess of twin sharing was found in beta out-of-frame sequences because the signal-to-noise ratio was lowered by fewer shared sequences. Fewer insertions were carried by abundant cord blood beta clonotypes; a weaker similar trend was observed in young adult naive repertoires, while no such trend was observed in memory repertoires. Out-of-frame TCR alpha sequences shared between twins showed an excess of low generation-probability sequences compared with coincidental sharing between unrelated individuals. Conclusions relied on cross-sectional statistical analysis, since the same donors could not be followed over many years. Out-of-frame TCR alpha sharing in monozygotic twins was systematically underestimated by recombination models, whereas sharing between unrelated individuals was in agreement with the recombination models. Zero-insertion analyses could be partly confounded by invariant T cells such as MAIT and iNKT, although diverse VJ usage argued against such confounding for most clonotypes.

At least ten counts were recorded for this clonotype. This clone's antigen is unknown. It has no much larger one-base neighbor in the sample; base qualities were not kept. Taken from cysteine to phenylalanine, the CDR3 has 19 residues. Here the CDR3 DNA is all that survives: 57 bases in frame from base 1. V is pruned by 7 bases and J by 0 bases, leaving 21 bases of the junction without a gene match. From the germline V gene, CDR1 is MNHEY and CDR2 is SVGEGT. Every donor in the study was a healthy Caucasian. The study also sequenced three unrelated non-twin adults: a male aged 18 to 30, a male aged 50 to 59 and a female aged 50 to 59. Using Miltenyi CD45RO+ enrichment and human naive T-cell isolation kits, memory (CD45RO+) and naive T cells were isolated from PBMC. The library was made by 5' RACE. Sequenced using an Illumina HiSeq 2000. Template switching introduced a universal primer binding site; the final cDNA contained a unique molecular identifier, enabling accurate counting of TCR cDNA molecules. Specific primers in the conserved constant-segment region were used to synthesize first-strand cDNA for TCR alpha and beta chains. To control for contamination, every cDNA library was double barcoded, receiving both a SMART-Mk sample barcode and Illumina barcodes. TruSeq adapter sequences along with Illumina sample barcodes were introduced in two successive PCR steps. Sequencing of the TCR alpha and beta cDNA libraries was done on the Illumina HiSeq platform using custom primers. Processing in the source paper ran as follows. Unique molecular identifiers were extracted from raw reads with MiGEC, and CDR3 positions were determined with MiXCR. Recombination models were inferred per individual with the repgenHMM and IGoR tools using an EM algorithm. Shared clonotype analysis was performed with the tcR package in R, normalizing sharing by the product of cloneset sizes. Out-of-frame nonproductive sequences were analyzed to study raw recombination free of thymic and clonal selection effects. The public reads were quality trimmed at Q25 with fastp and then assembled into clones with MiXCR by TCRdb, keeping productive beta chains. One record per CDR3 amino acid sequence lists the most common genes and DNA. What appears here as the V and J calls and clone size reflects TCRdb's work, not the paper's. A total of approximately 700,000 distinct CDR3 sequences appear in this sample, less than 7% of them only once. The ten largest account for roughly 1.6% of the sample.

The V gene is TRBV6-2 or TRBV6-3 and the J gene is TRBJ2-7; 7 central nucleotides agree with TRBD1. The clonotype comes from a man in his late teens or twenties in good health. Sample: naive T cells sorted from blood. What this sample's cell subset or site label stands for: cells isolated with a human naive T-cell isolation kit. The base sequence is TGTGCCAGCACCAAGCCTCGGGACAGACGATCCACGAGCTCCTACGAGCAGTACTTC. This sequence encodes CASTKPRDRRSTSSYEQYF.